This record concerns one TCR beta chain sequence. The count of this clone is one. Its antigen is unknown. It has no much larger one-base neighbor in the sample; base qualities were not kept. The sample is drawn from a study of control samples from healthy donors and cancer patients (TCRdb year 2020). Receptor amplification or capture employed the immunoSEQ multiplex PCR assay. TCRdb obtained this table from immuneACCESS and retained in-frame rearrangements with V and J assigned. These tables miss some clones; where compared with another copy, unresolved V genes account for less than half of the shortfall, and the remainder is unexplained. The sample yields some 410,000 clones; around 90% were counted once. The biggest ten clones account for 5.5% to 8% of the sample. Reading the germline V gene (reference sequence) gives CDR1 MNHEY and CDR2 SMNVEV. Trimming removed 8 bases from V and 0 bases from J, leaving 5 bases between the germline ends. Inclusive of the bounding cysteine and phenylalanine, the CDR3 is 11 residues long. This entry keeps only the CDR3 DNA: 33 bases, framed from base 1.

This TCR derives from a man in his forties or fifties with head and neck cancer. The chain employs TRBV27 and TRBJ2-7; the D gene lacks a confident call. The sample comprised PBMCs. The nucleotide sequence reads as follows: TGTGCCAGCGGCAACTCCTACGAGCAGTACTTC. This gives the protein CASGNSYEQYF.